This TCR beta chain was sequenced during a study (dated by TCRdb to 2012 to 2014). The listed sequencing device is Illumina Genome Analyzer IIx. In-frame beta chains were kept once TCRdb had trimmed the public reads at Q25 with fastp and called clones with MiXCR. One record per CDR3 amino acid sequence lists the most common genes and DNA. In all, the sample holds roughly 7,100 distinct CDR3 sequences, and approximately 30% of those were seen once. The ten largest clones represent 22% of the sample. Comments on this clonotype: Its target antigen remains unknown. Base qualities are not recorded, but no much larger clone differs from it by a single base.

Relative to germline, V is missing 8 bases and J is missing 4 bases, with 10 bases of the junction outside any gene match. The CDR3 holds 14 amino acids from the cysteine to the phenylalanine. The retained sequence is limited to the CDR3, 42 bases, with the frame set at the first base. The germline V gene (reference sequence) provides CDR1 GTSNPN and CDR2 SVGIG. Specimen: blood. This chain is built from TRBV30 and TRBJ1-1; 10 middle bases align to TRBD1. This clonotype was obtained from a human donor. The bases are TGTGCCAGCGTCCGGGACAGGGGTGCCACTGAAGCTTTCTTT. It is translated as CASVRDRGATEAFF.